The 6 T cell receptor beta chains reported below all come from one sample, sequenced in a study of T cell changes during pregnancy in multiple sclerosis. The repertoire was sequenced with immunoSEQ multiplex PCR; TCRdb's copy has only in-frame clones and lacks some. This sample has about 60,000 clones; 90% to 95% occur once, and the top ten carry 0.7% to 1%. The sample in question was peripheral blood, obtained in the first trimester of pregnancy. These receptors were collected from a female donor with multiple sclerosis, enrolled in a pregnancy study.

The chain recombines TRBV9 with TRBJ2-7, with 7 bases fitting TRBD1. The germline CDR1 and CDR2 sequences are SGDLS and YYNGEE. The CDR3 is made up of 15 amino acids. Trimming cost V 4 bases and J 6 bases; bases outside gene matches: 13. As DNA, the CDR3 is TGTGCCAGCAGCCCCGTTGGGACAGCCTTCGCCGAGCAGTACTTC. Translating gives CASSPVGTAFAEQYF.

The V gene is TRBV5-3, the J gene TRBJ2-5; no clear D gene. TRBV5-3 is annotated as an ORF whose role is uncertain. Trimming shortened V by 1 base and J by 11 bases, and 12 bases separated the two germline ends. The CDR3 runs 12 residues. In DNA, the CDR3 is TGTGCCAGAAGCTTGTCCTGGTCGGAGCAGTACTTC. This codes for CARSLSWSEQYF.

The chain combines TRBV10-2 with TRBJ2-1, with a weak D call TRBD2 (6 bases). The CDR3 spans 14 residues. The V gene's germline CDR1 is WSHSY and CDR2 SAAADI. V shed 5 bases and J shed 9 bases, with 17 bases lying between them. The CDR3 loop reads CASSNWTNTSEQFF. CDR3 nucleotides: TGCGCCAGCAGTAACTGGACTAATACAAGTGAGCAGTTCTTC.

The chain uses TRBV7-3 and TRBJ1-5; D unresolved. This CDR3 is 13 amino acids long. CDR1 and CDR2 from the germline V gene are SGHTA and FQGTGA. V shed 3 bases and J shed 2 bases, with 5 bases lying between them. The CDR3 coding sequence is TGTGCCAGCAGCTTCCGGGGCAATCAGCCCCAGCATTTT. Protein sequence: CASSFRGNQPQHF.

The chain has TRBV7-2 and TRBJ2-7; 7 nucleotides agree with TRBD1. Per germline, CDR1 SGHTA and CDR2 FQGNSA. This CDR3 has 14 residues. The trim removed 4 bases at V and 2 bases at J, leaving 5 bases unmatched. The CDR3 region is CASSSIDRAYEQYF. For the CDR3, the DNA is TGTGCCAGCAGCTCCATTGACAGGGCCTACGAGCAGTACTTC.

This clone has a handful of counts. V and J are TRBV27 and TRBJ2-7, with D perhaps matching TRBD1 (6 bases). V was clipped by 2 bases and J by 2 bases, with 16 bases between them. Germline CDR1 reads MNHEY; CDR2 reads SMNVEV (reference sequence). This CDR3 has 16 residues. The CDR3 region is CASSLHGQKFAYEQYF. The CDR3 DNA is TGTGCCAGCAGTTTACACGGACAGAAGTTCGCCTACGAGCAGTACTTC.